This T cell receptor (beta chain) is from a study of cytomegalovirus exposure and HLA in healthy donors. PCR employed 60 Vbeta and 13 Jbeta primers. The repertoire was sequenced with immunoSEQ multiplex PCR; TCRdb's copy has only in-frame clones and lacks some. This sample carries a few hundred thousand clones, roughly 70% of them seen once, and the ten largest clones take 2% to 2.5%. Broader study findings: In vitro assays verified that three CMV-associated chains recognized CMV antigens specifically. A link between a missense DCLRE1C variant and TCR beta V- and J-gene trimming emerged from a later analysis.

CDR3 length: 16 amino acids. Germline-derived CDR1 and CDR2 are MRHNA and SNTAGT. J was trimmed by 0 bases and V by 6 bases; bases with no gene match: 10. Remarks on this clone: Its antigen is unknown.

The origin of this receptor is a female donor in good health and CMV-seronegative. The specimen was PBMCs. The gene calls are TRBV6-4 and TRBJ2-7; 8 positions match TRBD2. CDR3 loop: CASSGGVGGTSYEQYF. CDR3 coding DNA: TGTGCCAGCAGCGGGGGGGTCGGGGGGACCTCCTACGAGCAGTACTTC.